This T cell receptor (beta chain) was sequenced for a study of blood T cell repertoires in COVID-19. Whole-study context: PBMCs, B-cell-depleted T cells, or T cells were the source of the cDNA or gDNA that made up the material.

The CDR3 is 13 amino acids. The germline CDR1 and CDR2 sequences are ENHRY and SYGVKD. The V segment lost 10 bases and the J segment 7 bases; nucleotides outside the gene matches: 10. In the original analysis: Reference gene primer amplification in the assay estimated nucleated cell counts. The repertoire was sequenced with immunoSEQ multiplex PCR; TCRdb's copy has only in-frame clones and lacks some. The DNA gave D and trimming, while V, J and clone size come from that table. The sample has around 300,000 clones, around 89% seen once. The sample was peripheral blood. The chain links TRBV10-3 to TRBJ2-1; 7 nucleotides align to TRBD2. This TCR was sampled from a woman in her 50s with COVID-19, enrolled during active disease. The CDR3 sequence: CATLREANNEQFF. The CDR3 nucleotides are TGTGCCACCCTTCGGGAGGCTAATAATGAGCAGTTCTTC.